This T cell receptor beta chain comes out of a study of OX40 agonist ivuxolimab in advanced cancers. Notes on the research overall: Ivuxolimab was an agonistic, fully human IgG2 monoclonal antibody directed against OX40 (CD134), a costimulatory receptor. Partial responses were achieved by three dose-escalation patients, of whom one had hepatocellular carcinoma and two had cutaneous melanoma. Prior anti-PD-1, anti-PD-L1 or anti-CTLA-4 therapy was permitted, and checkpoint inhibitors had been received by roughly two fifths of dose-escalation patients. Intravenous ivuxolimab was administered to patients every 2 weeks at six dose levels: 0.01, 0.1, 0.3, 1.5, 3 and 10 mg/kg. A male proportion of approximately 83% and a mean age of approximately 60 years, ranging from 23 to 79, were recorded for the dose-escalation cohort. Among the approximately 54 dose-escalation patients, around 19 had hepatocellular carcinoma, 15 or so melanoma, 9 renal cell carcinoma and 9 head and neck cancer. Peripheral TCRbeta sequencing was intended to test whether TCR sequence diversity was altered and clonal T-cell expansion was caused by ivuxolimab. The monotherapy dose-escalation portion (N of about 47 patients) of the phase I ivuxolimab trial is reported in the paper. What the work shows at the level of the full study, not this receptor alone: Clonal expansion of both CD4+ and CD8+ blood T cells was observed from baseline to week 6 at doses 0.1 to 3.0 mg/kg. After ivuxolimab, CD8+ T cells had more expanded clones than CD4+ T cells on average. Partial responders in the 0.1-3.0 mg/kg groups had among the lowest normalized peripheral clonal expansion, especially among CD8+ T cells. Low levels of normalized T-cell clonal expansion were also seen in some patients who did not respond. The antigen specificity of the peripheral T cells that underwent clonal expansion was not determined.

Genomic DNA was extracted from sorted cells for sequencing of the TCRbeta CDR3 region. TCRbeta CDR3 regions were sequenced using the immunoSEQ Assay. TCRdb mirrors the immuneACCESS table, restricted to in-frame sequences. Some clones are absent from its copies; in checked studies, under half trace to an unresolved V gene, and the reason for the others is unknown. The sample table contains 90,000 to 120,000 clones; only one count was recorded for more than 85% of them. The ten largest clonotypes hold roughly 1.2% of the sample. Patients with a history of autoimmune disease or receiving systemic immunosuppression were excluded from the trial. Peripheral blood for TCR sequencing was collected from all dose cohorts at baseline, on cycle 4 day 1, and on cycle 7 day 1. The samples were drawn from a first-in-human, open-label, multicenter phase I dose-escalation trial of ivuxolimab. Adults with locally advanced or metastatic melanoma, renal cell carcinoma, hepatocellular carcinoma or head and neck squamous cell carcinoma were enrolled in the trial. Before TCR sequencing, CD4+ T cells and CD8+ T cells were sorted from peripheral blood as separate populations.

From a lookup of the germline V gene, CDR1 and CDR2 are MDHEN and SYDVKM. V and J are truncated by 6 bases and 4 bases respectively, leaving an intervening sequence of 15 bases. Inclusive of the bounding cysteine and phenylalanine, the CDR3 is 14 residues long. The sequence is cut down to CDR3 DNA, 42 bases in frame from base 1. The table lists this clone with a count of one. It has no known antigen specificity. No qualities accompany the bases; no much larger clone lies one base away. The receptor was derived from an adult with an advanced solid tumor such as melanoma, head and neck, liver or kidney cancer. This receptor chain uses TRBV28 and TRBJ1-2, with the D gene call left open. The sample in question was CD4+ or CD8+ T cells sorted from blood, obtained in a trial of the OX40 agonist ivuxolimab. The CDR3: CASRSSGSTYGYTF. The nucleotide sequence reads TGTGCCAGCAGGTCCTCGGGGTCTACCTATGGCTACACCTTC.